This entry features one T cell receptor beta chain sequence. The antigen this receptor binds is unknown. Within one base of it there is no much larger clone, and no base qualities were kept. The entry originates in a study of blood T cell repertoires in COVID-19 (TCRdb year 2020). General notes on the study: Samples from collaborators originated in the United States, Italy and Spain and spanned both the acute and convalescent phases of COVID-19. The prospective study material was composed of cDNA or gDNA derived from T cells, B-cell-depleted T cells, or PBMCs. Deeply sampled blood TCRbeta repertoires from subjects exposed to, actively infected with, or recovered from COVID-19 were included in the dataset. The repertoires were made available in a free public database intended to serve as a resource for research on the immune response to SARS-CoV-2. The samples were drawn from the first 160 participants of the ongoing ImmuneRACE study and from 1,254 subjects provided by 6 global collaborators. Nearly every sample came with metadata listing a de-identified subject ID, COVID-19 status, age in years and sex. Where available, HLA class I and class II types were taken from metadata supplied by the sample provider and were not determined by assay-based typing.

The immunoSEQ Assay, a bias-controlled multiplex PCR, was used to amplify TCRbeta CDR3 regions from genomic DNA. The published analysis was carried out like this. The number of nucleated cells in each sample was estimated from the amplification of reference gene primers within the assay. Sequence reads were collapsed and filtered to measure the absolute abundance of every unique TCRbeta CDR3 rearrangement. For each sample, productive Simpson clonality was calculated as the square root of Simpson's diversity index across productive rearrangements. The immuneACCESS repertoire file appears here via TCRdb, limited to in-frame rearrangements. These files lack a portion of the clones; in checked studies, under half of the deficit traces to unresolved V genes, and the cause of the others is not known. Clone size and V and J calls were adopted from that table, with D and trimming inferred from the DNA. This sample gives roughly 250,000 clones in total; about 89% of them show up just once. The ten largest clones take up around 0.8% of the sample.

Study-level results and caveats: Clinical and demographic metadata were provided uncurated, with the amount varying by source and participant.

Whole blood was collected in K2EDTA tubes by collaborating institutions according to the institutions' own protocols. For TCRbeta analysis, collaborators shipped samples as frozen whole blood, isolated PBMCs, or DNA extracted from either of those sample types. From a lookup of the germline V gene, CDR1 and CDR2 are SGDLS and YYNGEE. Reading from cysteine to phenylalanine, the CDR3 counts 13 amino acids. CDR3 DNA only is kept here, 39 bases in frame from base 1. V was cut back by 4 bases and J by 5 bases, leaving a gap of 10 bases between them. Sequenced sample: peripheral blood. The chain links TRBV9 with TRBJ2-1; the D gene cannot be resolved reliably. The sequence derives from a young man with acute or convalescent COVID-19. The CDR3 here reads CASSPRSHNEQFF. The DNA sequence reads TGTGCCAGCAGCCCCCGGTCCCACAATGAGCAGTTCTTC.